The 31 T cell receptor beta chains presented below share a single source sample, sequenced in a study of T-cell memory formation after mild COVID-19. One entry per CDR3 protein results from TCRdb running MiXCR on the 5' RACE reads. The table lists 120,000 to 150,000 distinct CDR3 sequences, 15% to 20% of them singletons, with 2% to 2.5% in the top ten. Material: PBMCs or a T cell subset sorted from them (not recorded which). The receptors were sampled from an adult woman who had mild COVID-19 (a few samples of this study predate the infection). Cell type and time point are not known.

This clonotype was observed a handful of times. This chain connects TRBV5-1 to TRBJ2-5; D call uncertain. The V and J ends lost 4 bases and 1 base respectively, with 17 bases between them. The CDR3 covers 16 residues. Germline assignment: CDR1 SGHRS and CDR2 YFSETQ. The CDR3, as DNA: TGCGCCAGCAGCCCCCAGCCTGGGATTCTCCAAGAGACCCAGTACTTC. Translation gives CASSPQPGILQETQYF.

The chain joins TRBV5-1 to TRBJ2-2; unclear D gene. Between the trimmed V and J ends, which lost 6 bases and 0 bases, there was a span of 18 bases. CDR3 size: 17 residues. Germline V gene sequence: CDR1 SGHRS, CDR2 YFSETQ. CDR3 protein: CASTELHVFSNTGELFF. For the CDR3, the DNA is TGCGCCAGCACCGAACTACACGTCTTTTCGAACACCGGGGAGCTGTTTTTT.

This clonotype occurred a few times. The CDR3 bases are TGTGCCAGCTCACCACCCGAGGGAATGGTAACCGGGGAGCTGTTTTTT. It codes for CASSPPEGMVTGELFF. The gene calls are TRBV18 and TRBJ2-2; TRBD2 might be the D (5 bases). Germline loops: CDR1 KGHSH, CDR2 LQKENI. The CDR3 totals 16 residues. Trimming left V 0 bases short and J 5 bases short, with 13 bases between. The complete variable domain, with remaining parts taken from reference TRBV18 and TRBJ2-2, reads NAGVMQNPRHLVRRRGQEARLRCSPMKGHSHVYWYRQLPEEGLKFMVYLQKENIIDESGMPKERFSAEFPKEGPSILRIQQVVRGDSAAYFCASSPPEGMVTGELFFGEGSRLTVL.

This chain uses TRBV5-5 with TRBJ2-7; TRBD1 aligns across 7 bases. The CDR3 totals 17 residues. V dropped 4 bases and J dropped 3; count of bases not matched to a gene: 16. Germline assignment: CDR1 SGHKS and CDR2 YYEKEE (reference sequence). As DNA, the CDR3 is TGTGCCAGCAGCCTGAGGTCGTCACAGGGGATTTTCTACGAGCAGTACTTC. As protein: CASSLRSSQGIFYEQYF.

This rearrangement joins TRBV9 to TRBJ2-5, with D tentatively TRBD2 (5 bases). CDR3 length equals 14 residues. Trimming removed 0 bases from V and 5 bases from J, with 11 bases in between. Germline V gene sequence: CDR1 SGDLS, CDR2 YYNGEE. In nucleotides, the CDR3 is TGTGCCAGCAGCGTAGGTGGGAGTGGTGAGACCCAGTACTTC. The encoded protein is CASSVGGSGETQYF.

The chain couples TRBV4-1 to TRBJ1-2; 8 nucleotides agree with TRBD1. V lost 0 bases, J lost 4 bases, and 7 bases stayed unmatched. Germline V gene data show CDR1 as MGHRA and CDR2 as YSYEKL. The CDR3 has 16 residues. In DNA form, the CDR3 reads TGCGCCAGCAGCCAAGATCCAGGGGACAGGACCTATGGCTACACCTTC. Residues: CASSQDPGDRTYGYTF.

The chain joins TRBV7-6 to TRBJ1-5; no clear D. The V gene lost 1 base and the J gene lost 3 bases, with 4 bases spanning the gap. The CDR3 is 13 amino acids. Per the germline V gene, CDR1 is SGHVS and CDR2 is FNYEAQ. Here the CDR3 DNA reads TGTGCCAGCAGCTTAGGAGACAATCAGCCCCAGCATTTT. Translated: CASSLGDNQPQHF. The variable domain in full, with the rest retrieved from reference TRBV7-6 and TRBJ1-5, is GAGVSQSPRYKVTKRGQDVALRCDPISGHVSLYWYRQALGQGPEFLTYFNYEAQQDKSGLPNDRFSAERPEGSISTLTIQRTEQRDSAMYRCASSLGDNQPQHFGDGTRLSIL.

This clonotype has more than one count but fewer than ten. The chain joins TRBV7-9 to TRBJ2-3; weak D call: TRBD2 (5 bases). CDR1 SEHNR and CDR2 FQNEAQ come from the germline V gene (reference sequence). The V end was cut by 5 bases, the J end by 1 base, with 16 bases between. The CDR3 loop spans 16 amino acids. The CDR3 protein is CASSPLRTEGTDTQYF. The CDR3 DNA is TGTGCCAGCAGCCCTCTTCGGACGGAGGGCACAGATACGCAGTATTTT. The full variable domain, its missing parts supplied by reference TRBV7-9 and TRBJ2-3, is DTGVSQNPRHKITKRGQNVTFRCDPISEHNRLYWYRQTLGQGPEFLTYFQNEAQLEKSRLLSDRFSAERPKGSFSTLEIQRTEQGDSAMYLCASSPLRTEGTDTQYFGPGTRLTVL.

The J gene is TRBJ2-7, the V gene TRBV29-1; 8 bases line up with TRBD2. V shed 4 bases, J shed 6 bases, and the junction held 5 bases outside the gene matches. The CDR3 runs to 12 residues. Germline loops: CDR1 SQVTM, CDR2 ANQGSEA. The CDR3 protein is CSVGEAGAEQYF. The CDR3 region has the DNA TGCAGCGTTGGGGAAGCGGGGGCCGAGCAGTACTTC.

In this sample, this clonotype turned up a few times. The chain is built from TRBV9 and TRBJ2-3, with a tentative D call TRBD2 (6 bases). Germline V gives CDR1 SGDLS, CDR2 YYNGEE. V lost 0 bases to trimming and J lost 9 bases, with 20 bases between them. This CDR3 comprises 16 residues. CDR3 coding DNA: TGTGCCAGCAGCGTAGGGGGGAGGTTGGGACTGATCACGCAGTATTTT. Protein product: CASSVGGRLGLITQYF.

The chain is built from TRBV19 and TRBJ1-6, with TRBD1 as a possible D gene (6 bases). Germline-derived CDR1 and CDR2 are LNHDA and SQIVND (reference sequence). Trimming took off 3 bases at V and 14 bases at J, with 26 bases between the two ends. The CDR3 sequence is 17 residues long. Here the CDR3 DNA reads TGTGCCAGTAGTATCCCACAGGGAAGAGGGATTGTTGCATCCCTCCACTTT. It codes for CASSIPQGRGIVASLHF.

This CDR3 reads CASSPAERIDNQPQHF. The CDR3 nucleotides are TGTGCCAGCTCACCAGCGGAGAGGATCGACAATCAGCCCCAGCATTTT. The chain uses TRBV18 and TRBJ1-5; D gene unclear. The CDR3 spans 16 residues. Germline-derived CDR1 and CDR2 are KGHSH and LQKENI. V lost 2 bases, J lost 3 bases, and 14 bases lay in between.

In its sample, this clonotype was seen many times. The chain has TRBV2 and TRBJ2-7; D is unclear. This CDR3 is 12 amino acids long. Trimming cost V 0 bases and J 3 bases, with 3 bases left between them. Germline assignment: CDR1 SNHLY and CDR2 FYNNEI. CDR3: CASSEAGYEQYF. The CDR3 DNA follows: TGTGCCAGCAGTGAAGCGGGCTACGAGCAGTACTTC.

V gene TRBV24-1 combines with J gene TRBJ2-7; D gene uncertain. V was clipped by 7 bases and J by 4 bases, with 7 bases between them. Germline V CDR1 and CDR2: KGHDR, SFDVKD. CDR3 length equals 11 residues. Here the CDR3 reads CATSRGYEQYF. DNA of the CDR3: TGTGCCACCAGCCGCGGTTACGAGCAGTACTTC.

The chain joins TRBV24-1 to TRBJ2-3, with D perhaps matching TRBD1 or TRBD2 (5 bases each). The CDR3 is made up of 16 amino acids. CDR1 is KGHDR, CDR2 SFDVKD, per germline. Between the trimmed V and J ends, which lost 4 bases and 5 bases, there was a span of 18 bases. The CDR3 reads CATSDDFARDGDTQYF. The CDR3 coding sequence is TGTGCCACCAGTGACGATTTCGCTAGGGACGGAGATACGCAGTATTTT.

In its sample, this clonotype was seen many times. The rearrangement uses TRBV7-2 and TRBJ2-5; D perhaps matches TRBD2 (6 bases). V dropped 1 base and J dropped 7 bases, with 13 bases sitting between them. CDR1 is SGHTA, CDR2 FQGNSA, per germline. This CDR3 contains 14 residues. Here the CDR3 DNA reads TGTGCCAGCAGCTTAGGTGGAGGGAGTGCGACCCAGTACTTC. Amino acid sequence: CASSLGGGSATQYF.

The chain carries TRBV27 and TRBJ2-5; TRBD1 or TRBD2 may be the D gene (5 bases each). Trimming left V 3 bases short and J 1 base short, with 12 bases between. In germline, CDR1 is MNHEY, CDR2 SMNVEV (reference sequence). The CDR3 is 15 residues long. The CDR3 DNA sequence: TGTGCCAGCAGTTTGGGTCCGGGACCCCAAGAGACCCAGTACTTC. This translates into CASSLGPGPQETQYF.

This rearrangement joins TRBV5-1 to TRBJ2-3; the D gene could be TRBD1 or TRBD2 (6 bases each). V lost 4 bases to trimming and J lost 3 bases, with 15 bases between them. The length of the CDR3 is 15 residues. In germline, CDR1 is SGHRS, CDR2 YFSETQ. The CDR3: CASSPEGGYTDTQYF. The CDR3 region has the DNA TGCGCCAGCAGCCCCGAGGGGGGATATACAGATACGCAGTATTTT.

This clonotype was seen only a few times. The CDR3 sequence: CASSIQQGHNEQFF. In nucleotides, the CDR3 is TGCGCCAGCAGCATACAACAGGGCCACAATGAGCAGTTCTTC. The chain joins TRBV5-1 to TRBJ2-1, with D tentatively TRBD1 (6 bases). The CDR3 is made up of 14 amino acids. V was cut by 4 bases and J by 5 bases, with 13 bases left in between. Germline V gives CDR1 SGHRS, CDR2 YFSETQ. Complete variable domain (other parts from reference TRBV5-1 and TRBJ2-1): KAGVTQTPRYLIKTRGQQVTLSCSPISGHRSVSWYQQTPGQGLQFLFEYFSETQRNKGNFPGRFSGRQFSNSRSEMNVSTLELGDSALYLCASSIQQGHNEQFFGPGTRLTVL.

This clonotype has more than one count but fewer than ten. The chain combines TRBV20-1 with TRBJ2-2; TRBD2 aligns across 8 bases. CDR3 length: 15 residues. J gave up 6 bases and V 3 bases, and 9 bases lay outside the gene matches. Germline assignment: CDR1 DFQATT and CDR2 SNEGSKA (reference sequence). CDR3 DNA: TGCAGTGCTAGGTTAGCGGGACGTTTGTCCGGGGAGCTGTTTTTT. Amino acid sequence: CSARLAGRLSGELFF.

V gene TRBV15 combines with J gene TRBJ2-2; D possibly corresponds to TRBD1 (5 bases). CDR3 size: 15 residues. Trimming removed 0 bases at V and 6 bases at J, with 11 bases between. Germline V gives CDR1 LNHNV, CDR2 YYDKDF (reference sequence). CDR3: CATSRDVKGAGELFF. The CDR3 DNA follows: TGTGCCACCAGCAGAGATGTCAAAGGGGCCGGGGAGCTGTTTTTT.

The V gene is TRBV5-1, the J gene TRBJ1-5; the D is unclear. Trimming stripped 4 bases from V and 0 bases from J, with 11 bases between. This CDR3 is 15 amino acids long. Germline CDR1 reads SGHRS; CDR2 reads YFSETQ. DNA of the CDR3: TGCGCCAGCAGCCCCCGCGGTGATAGCAATCAGCCCCAGCATTTT. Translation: CASSPRGDSNQPQHF. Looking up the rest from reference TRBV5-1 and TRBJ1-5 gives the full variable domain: KAGVTQTPRYLIKTRGQQVTLSCSPISGHRSVSWYQQTPGQGLQFLFEYFSETQRNKGNFPGRFSGRQFSNSRSEMNVSTLELGDSALYLCASSPRGDSNQPQHFGDGTRLSIL.

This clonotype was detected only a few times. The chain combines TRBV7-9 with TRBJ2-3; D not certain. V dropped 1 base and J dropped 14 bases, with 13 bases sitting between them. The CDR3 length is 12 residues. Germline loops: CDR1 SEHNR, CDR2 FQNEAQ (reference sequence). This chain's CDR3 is CASSLDIIPAYF. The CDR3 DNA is TGTGCCAGCAGCTTAGATATCATACCGGCGTATTTT.

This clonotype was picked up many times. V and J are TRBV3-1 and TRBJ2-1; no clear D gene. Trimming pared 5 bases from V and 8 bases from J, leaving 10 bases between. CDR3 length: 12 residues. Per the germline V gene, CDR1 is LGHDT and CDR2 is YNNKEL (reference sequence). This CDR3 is CASSFSEYEQFF. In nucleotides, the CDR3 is TGTGCCAGCAGCTTTAGTGAGTATGAGCAGTTCTTC.

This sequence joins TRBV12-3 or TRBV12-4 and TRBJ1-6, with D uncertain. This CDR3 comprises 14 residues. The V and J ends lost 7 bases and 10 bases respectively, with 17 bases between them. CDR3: CASNSGAGGSPLHF. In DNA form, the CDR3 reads TGTGCCAGCAATTCCGGAGCGGGAGGGTCACCCCTCCACTTT.

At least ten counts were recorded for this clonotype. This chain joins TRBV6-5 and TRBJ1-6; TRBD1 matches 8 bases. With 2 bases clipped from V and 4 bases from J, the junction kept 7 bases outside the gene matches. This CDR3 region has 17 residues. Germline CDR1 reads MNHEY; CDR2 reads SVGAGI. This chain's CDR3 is CASSYQQGATYNSPLHF. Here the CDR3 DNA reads TGTGCCAGCAGTTACCAGCAGGGGGCCACGTATAATTCACCCCTCCACTTT.

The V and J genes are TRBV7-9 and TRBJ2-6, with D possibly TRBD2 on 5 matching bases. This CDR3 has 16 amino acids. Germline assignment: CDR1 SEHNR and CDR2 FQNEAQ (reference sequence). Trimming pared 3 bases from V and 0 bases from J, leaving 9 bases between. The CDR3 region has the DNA TGTGCCAGCAGCTTGAGGGAGAGCTCTGGGGCCAACGTCCTGACTTTC. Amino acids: CASSLRESSGANVLTF.

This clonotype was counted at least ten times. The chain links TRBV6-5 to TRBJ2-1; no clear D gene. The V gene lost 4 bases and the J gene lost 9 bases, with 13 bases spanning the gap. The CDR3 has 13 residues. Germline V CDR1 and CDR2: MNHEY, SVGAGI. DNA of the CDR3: TGTGCCAGCAGTTCCAGCCTGGGGTTTGAGCAGTTCTTC. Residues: CASSSSLGFEQFF.

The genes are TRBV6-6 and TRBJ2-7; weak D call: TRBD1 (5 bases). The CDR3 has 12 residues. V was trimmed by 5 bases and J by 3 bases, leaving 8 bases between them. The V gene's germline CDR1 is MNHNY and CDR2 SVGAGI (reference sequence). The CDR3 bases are TGTGCCAGCAGTACGGACAACTACGAGCAGTACTTC. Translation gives CASSTDNYEQYF.

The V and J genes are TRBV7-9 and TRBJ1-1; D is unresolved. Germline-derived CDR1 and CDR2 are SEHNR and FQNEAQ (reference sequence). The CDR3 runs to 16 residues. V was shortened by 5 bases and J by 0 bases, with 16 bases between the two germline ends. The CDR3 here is CASSPKGGRVNTEAFF. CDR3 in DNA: TGTGCCAGCAGCCCAAAAGGAGGGCGGGTGAACACTGAAGCTTTCTTT.

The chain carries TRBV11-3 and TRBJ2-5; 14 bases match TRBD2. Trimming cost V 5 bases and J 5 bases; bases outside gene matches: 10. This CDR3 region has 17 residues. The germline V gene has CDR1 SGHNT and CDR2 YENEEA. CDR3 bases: TGTGCCAGCAGCAAGGGACTAGCGGGAGCCCGGTGGGAGACCCAGTACTTC. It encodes CASSKGLAGARWETQYF.